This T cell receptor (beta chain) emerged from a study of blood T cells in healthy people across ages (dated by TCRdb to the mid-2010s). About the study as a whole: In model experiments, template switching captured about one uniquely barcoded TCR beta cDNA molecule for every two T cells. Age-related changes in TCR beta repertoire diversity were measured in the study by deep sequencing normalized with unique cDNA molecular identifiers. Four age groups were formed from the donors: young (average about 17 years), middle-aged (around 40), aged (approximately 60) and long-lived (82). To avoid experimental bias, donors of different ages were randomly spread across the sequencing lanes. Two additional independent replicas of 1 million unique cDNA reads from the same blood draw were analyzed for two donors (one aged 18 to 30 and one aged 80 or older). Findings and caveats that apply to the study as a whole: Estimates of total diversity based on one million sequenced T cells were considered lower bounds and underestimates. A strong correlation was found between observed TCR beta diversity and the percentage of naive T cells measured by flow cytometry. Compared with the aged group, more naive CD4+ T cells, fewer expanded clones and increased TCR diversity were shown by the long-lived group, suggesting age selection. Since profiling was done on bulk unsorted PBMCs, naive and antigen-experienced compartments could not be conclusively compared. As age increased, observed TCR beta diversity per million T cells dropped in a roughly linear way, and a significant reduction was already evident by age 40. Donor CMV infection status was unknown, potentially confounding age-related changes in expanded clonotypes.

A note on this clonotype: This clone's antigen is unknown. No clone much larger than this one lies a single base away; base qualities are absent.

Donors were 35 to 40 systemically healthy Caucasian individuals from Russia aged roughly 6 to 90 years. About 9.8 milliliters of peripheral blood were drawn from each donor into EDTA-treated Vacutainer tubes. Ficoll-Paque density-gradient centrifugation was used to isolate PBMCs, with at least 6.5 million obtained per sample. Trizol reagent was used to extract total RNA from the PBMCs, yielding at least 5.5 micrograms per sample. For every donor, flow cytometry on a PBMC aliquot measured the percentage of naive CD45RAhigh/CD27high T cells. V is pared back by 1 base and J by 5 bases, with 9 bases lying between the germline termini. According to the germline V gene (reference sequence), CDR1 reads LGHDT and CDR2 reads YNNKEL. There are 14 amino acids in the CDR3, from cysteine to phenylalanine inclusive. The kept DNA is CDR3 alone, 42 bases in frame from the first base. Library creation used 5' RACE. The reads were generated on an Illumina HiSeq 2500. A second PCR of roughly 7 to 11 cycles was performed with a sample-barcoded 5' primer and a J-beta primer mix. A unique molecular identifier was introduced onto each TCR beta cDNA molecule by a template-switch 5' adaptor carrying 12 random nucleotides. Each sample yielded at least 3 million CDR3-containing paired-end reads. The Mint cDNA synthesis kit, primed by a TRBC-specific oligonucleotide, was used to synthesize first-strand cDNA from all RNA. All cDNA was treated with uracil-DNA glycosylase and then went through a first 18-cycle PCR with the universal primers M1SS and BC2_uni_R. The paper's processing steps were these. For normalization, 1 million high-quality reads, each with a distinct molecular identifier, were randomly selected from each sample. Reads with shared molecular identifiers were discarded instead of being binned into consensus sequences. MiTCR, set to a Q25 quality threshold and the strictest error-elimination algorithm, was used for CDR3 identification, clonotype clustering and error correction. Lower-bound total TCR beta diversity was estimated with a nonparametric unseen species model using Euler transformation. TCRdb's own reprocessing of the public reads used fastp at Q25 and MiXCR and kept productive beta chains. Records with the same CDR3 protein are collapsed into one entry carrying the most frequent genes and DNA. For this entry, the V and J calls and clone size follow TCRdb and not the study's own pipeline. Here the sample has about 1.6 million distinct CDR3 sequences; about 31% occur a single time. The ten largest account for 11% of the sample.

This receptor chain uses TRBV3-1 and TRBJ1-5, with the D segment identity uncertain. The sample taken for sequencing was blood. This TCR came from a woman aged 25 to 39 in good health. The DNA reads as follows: TGTGCCAGCAGCCAAGGCGACGGTTATCAGCCCCAGCATTTT. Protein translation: CASSQGDGYQPQHF. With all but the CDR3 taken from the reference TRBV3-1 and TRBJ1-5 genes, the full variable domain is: DTAVSQTPKYLVTQMGNDKSIKCEQNLGHDTMYWYKQDSKKFLKIMFSYNNKELIINETVPNRFSPKSPDKAHLNLHINSLELGDSAVYFCASSQGDGYQPQHFGDGTRLSIL.